The T cell receptor beta chain described here comes from a study of blood T cell repertoires in COVID-19. The overall study: Material from acute and convalescent COVID-19 was sourced from the United States, Italy and Spain. T cells, B-cell-depleted T cells, or PBMCs provided the cDNA or gDNA that served as material.

This clone was seen a few times. Original analysis: Nucleated cell number was recorded as an estimate derived from reference gene primer amplification. TCRdb's table, derived via immunoSEQ multiplex PCR, lists solely in-frame clones and lacks some. For V, J and clone size, that table is used; D and trimming come from the DNA. Among over 90,000 clones listed, almost 85% were seen once. The V segment lost 1 base and the J segment 8 bases; nucleotides outside the gene matches: 12. Germline lookup yields CDR1 SGDLS and CDR2 YYNGEE. The CDR3 runs to 16 residues. This chain connects TRBV9 to TRBJ2-1; 7 bases are a match to TRBD2. The sequenced material came from peripheral blood. The clonotype was recovered from a man aged 45 to 65 with active or convalescent COVID-19. The CDR3 sequence: CASSVRIGGRVDEQFF. The CDR3, as DNA: TGTGCCAGCAGCGTACGAATCGGGGGGAGGGTAGATGAGCAGTTCTTC.